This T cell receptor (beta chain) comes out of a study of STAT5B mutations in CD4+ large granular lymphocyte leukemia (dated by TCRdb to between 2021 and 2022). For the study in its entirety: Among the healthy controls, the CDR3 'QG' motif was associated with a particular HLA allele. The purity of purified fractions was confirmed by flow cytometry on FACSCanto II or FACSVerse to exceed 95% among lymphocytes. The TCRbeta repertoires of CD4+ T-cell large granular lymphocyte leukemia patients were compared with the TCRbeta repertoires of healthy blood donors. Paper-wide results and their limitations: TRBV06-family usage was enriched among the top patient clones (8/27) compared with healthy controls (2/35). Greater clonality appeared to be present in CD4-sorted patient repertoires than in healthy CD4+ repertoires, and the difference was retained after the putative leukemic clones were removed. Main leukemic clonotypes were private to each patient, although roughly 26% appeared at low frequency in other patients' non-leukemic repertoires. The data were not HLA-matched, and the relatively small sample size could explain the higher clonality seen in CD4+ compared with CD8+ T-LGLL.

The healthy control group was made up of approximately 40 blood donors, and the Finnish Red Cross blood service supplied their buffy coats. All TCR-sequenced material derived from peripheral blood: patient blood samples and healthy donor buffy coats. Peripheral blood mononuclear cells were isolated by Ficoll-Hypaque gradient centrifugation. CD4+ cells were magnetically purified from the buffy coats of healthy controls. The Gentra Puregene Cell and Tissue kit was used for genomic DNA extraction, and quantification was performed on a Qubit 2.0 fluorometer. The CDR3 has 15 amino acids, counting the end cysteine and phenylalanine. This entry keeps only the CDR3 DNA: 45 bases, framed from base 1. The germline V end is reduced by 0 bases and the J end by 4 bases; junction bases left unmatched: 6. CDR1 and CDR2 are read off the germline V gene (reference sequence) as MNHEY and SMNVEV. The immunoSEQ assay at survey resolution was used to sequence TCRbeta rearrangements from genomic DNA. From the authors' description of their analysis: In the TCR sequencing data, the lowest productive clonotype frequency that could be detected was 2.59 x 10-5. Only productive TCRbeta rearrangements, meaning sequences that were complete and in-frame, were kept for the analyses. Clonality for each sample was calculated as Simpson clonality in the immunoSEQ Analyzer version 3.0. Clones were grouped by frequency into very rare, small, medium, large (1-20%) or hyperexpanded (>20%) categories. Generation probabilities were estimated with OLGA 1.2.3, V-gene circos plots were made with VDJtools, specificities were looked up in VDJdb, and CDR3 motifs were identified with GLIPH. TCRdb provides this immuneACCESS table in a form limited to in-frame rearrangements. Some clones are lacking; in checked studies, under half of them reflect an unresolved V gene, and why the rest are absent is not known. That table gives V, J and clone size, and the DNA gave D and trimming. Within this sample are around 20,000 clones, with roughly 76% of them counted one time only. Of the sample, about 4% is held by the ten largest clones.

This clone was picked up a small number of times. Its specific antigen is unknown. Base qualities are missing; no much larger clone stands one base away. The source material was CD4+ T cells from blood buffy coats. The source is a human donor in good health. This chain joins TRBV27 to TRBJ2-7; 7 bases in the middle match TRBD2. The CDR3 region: CASSLSGGPPYEQYF. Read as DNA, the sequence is TGTGCCAGCAGTTTATCGGGAGGGCCGCCTTACGAGCAGTACTTC.